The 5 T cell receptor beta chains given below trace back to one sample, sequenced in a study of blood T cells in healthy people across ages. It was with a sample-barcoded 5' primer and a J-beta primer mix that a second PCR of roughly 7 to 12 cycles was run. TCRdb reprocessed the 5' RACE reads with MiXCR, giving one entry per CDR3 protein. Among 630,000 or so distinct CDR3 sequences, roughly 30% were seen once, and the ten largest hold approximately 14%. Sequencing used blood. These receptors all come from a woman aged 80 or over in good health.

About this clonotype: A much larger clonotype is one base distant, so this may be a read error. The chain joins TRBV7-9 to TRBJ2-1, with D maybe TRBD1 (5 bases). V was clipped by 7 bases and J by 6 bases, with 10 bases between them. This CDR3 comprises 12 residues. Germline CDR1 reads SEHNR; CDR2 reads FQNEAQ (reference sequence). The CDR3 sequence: CASNFQGNEQFF. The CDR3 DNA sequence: TGTGCCAGCAACTTTCAGGGCAATGAGCAGTTCTTC. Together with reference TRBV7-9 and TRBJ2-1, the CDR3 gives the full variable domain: DTGVSQNPRHKITKRGQNVTFRCDPISEHNRLYWYRQTLGQGPEFLTYFQNEAQLEKSRLLSDRFSAERPKGSFSTLEIQRTEQGDSAMYLCASNFQGNEQFFGPGTRLTVL.

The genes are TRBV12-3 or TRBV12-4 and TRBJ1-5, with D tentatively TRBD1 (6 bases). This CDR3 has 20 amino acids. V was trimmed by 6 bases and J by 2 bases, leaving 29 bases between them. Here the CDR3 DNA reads TGTGCCAGCAGCCAATTTCGTCTGGGGGCAGGCCTTATGGGCAATCAGCCCCAGCATTTT. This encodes CASSQFRLGAGLMGNQPQHF.

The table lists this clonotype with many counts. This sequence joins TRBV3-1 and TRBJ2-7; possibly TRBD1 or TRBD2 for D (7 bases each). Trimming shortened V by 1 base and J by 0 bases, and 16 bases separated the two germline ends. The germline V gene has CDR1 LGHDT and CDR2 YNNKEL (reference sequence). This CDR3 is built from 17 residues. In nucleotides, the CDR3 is TGTGCCAGCAGCCAAGTCCGGGGGGCAGGGGGCTCCTACGAGCAGTACTTC. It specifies CASSQVRGAGGSYEQYF.

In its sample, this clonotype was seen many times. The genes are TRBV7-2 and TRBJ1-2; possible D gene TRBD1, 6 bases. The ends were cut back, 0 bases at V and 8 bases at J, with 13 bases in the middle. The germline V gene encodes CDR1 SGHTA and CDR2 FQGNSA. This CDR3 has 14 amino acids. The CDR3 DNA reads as TGTGCCAGCAGCTTAGCTGGCAGGGGAGAAGGCTACACCTTC. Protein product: CASSLAGRGEGYTF.

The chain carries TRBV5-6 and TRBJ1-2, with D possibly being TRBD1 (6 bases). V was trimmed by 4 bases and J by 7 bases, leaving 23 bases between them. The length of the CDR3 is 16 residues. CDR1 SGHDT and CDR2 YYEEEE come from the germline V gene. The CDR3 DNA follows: TGTGCCAGCAGCCCGCCGGAGGTCCGGGGGCTGAGTGGCTACACCTTC. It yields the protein CASSPPEVRGLSGYTF. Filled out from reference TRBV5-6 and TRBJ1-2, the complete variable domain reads DAGVTQSPTHLIKTRGQQVTLRCSPKSGHDTVSWYQQALGQGPQFIFQYYEEEERQRGNFPDRFSGHQFPNYSSELNVNALLLGDSALYLCASSPPEVRGLSGYTFGSGTRLTVV.